This TCR beta chain appears in the sequencing data of a study of blood T cells in healthy people across ages. This clonotype has just a few counts. A second PCR, run for about 7 to 11 cycles, used a sample-barcoded 5' primer plus a J-beta primer mix. TCRdb re-derived calls from the 5' RACE reads in MiXCR, one entry per CDR3 protein. Here the sample spans 600,000 to 850,000 distinct CDR3 sequences, 20% to 25% being singletons. The V gene's germline CDR1 is SGHTA and CDR2 FQGTGA. The CDR3 sequence is 14 residues long. Separately, the same data were catalogued under a study of T cells of mothers and their children.

The receptor was derived from a boy aged 5-17 years in good health. Material: blood. This sequence joins TRBV7-3 and TRBJ2-5, with D perhaps given as TRBD1 or TRBD2 (7 bases each). The DNA end is a closer match to TRBJ2-7, so the J assignment may be wrong. CDR3 DNA: TGTGCCAGCAGCCCCCAGGGGGGGTCCTACGAGCAGTACTTC. Protein product: CASSPQGGSYEQYF.